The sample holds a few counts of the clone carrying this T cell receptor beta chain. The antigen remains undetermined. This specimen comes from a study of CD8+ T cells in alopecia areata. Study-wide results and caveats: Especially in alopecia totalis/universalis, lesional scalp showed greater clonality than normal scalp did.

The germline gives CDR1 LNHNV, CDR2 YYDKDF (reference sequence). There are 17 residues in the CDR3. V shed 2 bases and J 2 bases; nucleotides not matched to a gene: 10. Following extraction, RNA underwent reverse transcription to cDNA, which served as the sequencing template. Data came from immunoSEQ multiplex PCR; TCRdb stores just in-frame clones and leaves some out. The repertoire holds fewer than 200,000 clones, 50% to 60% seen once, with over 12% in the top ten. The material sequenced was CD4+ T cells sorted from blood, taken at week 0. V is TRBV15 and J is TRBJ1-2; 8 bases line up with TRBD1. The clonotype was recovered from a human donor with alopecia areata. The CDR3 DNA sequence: TGTGCCACCAGCAGACAGGGGGCCTTAGTCACGAACTATGGCTACACCTTC. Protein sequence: CATSRQGALVTNYGYTF.